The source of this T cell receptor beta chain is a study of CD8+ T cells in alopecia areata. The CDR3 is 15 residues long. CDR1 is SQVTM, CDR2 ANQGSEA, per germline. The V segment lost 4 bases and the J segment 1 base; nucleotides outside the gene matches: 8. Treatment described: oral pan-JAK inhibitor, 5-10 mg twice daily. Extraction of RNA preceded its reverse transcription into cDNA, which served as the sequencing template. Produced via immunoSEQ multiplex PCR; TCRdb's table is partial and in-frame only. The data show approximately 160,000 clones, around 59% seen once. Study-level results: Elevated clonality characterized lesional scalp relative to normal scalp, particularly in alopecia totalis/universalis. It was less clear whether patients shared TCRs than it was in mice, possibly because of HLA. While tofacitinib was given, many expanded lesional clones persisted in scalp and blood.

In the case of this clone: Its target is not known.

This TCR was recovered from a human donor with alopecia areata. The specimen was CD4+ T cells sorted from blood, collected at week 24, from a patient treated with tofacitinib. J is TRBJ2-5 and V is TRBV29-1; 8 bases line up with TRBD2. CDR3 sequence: CSVAGAGGLQETQYF. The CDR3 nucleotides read TGCAGCGTTGCGGGGGCGGGGGGCCTCCAAGAGACCCAGTACTTC.